The rows below give T cell receptor beta chains drawn from one sample of a study of OX40 agonist ivuxolimab in advanced cancers. Sequencing used immunoSEQ multiplex PCR; TCRdb keeps in-frame clones, though not all of them. The sample contains about 110,000 clones, around 93% of which appear only once. The specimen comprised CD4+ or CD8+ T cells sorted from blood, sampled in a trial of the OX40 agonist ivuxolimab. These receptors originate from an adult with an advanced solid tumor such as melanoma, head and neck, liver or kidney cancer. CDR3s include the opening cysteine and the closing phenylalanine or tryptophan. The order of the fields is clone size, CDR3 length, V gene, D gene, J gene, CDR3 DNA, CDR3 protein. A D gene is named only where the DNA matches it firmly. Only part of the rows carry a size: once, few, many, or a class if the clone is expanded.

once	12	TRBV7-6	.	TRBJ2-3	TGTGCCAGCAGCGAACCCCCAGATACGCAGTATTTT	CASSEPPDTQYF
.	15	TRBV5-1	TRBD1	TRBJ2-1	TGCGCCAGCAGCTTTACAGGACAGGGGAGCAATGAGCAGTTCTTC	CASSFTGQGSNEQFF
.	15	TRBV5-8	TRBD1	TRBJ2-7	TGTGCCAGCAGCCCTAGGACAGGGAGCTCCTACGAGCAGTACTTC	CASSPRTGSSYEQYF
.	15	TRBV6-5	TRBD1	TRBJ1-4	TGTGCCAGCAGGCGAAACTGGGACAGTCGGGAAAAACTGTTTTTT	CASRRNWDSREKLFF
.	16	TRBV5-1	TRBD2	TRBJ2-5	TGCGCCAGCAGCTCTGGGGCGGGGGGGGCCTACGAGACCCAGTACTTC	CASSSGAGGAYETQYF
.	15	TRBV2	.	TRBJ2-2	TGTGCCAGCAGAACATCTAGCGCGGGCACCGGGGAGCTGTTTTTT	CASRTSSAGTGELFF
once	10	TRBV2	.	TRBJ1-1	TGTGCCAGCTTGTACACTGAAGCTTTCTTT	CASLYTEAFF
.	18	TRBV19	.	TRBJ1-5	TGTGCCAGTAGTTTGCGGGGTCCGAGATTTTTAGACAATCAGCCCCAGCATTTT	CASSLRGPRFLDNQPQHF
once	15	TRBV30	.	TRBJ2-7	TGTGCCTGGAGTGATCCCGGACAGACCACCTACGAGCAGTACTTC	CAWSDPGQTTYEQYF
.	15	TRBV6-5	.	TRBJ2-1	TGTGCCAGCAGTTACGGTCATGGGGCGGGGAATGAGCAGTTCTTC	CASSYGHGAGNEQFF